One sample yielded the 19 T cell receptor beta chains listed below, sequenced in a study of Ad26.COV2.S vaccination and SARS-CoV-2 variants. The sample's treatment: about 20 received Ad26.COV2.S at low or high dose, single or two shots; roughly five received placebo; per-sample allocation not given. Sample collection was performed on day 63 after the first vaccine or placebo injection. Sequenced by immunoSEQ multiplex PCR; TCRdb stores in-frame clones only, minus some. The sample shows 300,000 to 400,000 clones, over 75% of them seen only once. The source was peripheral blood, collected in a trial of Ad26.COV2.S vaccine versus placebo. The receptor source for this set is a person aged 18 to 59 who received the Ad26.COV2.S COVID-19 vaccine or a placebo.

This chain joins TRBV6-5 and TRBJ1-1; D is undetermined. Germline V gene data show CDR1 as MNHEY and CDR2 as SVGAGI. This CDR3 comprises 13 residues. V dropped 0 bases and J dropped 3 bases, with 5 bases sitting between them. DNA for the CDR3: TGTGCCAGCAGTTACTCGGCAGACACTGAAGCTTTCTTT. It translates to CASSYSADTEAFF.

The chain recombines TRBV3-1 (or the pseudogene TRBV3-2) with TRBJ1-4; 8 bases align to TRBD1. This CDR3 is built from 15 residues. The junction had 6 bases not matched to a gene; V was cut back by 5 bases and J by 4 bases. CDR1 is LGHDT and CDR2 is YNNKEL in the germline V gene (reference sequence). CDR3 sequence (DNA): TGTGCCAGCAGCGCATGGGACAGGATTAATGAAAAACTGTTTTTT. Protein sequence: CASSAWDRINEKLFF.

The chain carries TRBV3-1 (or the pseudogene TRBV3-2) and TRBJ2-2; 10 bases agree with TRBD1. V gave up 4 bases and J gave up 7 bases; unmatched junction bases: 15. CDR3 length equals 18 residues. Looked up from germline, CDR1 is LGHDT and CDR2 is YNNKEL (reference sequence). CDR3 bases: TGTGCCAGCAGCCCCGGGACAGGGGCCCGTCTTATGATCGGGGAGCTGTTTTTT. Its protein product is CASSPGTGARLMIGELFF.

This clone was seen only once. This rearrangement joins TRBV3-1 (or the pseudogene TRBV3-2) to TRBJ2-2, with D maybe TRBD2 (6 bases). V lost 0 bases to trimming and J lost 0 bases, with 17 bases between them. Germline values: CDR1 LGHDT, CDR2 YNNKEL (reference sequence). There are 19 residues in the CDR3. The CDR3: CASSQEMPGLSPNTGELFF. DNA of the CDR3: TGTGCCAGCAGCCAAGAGATGCCGGGACTTAGCCCGAACACCGGGGAGCTGTTTTTT.

This clone was seen just once. The rearrangement uses TRBV6-6 and TRBJ1-1; possibly TRBD1 for D (5 bases). The CDR3 spans 15 residues. Germline V gene sequence: CDR1 MNHNY, CDR2 SVGAGI (reference sequence). The V and J ends lost 5 bases and 0 bases respectively, with 13 bases between them. As DNA, the CDR3 is TGTGCCAGCAGTCCGCCCGGGGGAATGAACACTGAAGCTTTCTTT. Protein product: CASSPPGGMNTEAFF.

The chain is built from TRBV12-3 or TRBV12-4 and TRBJ2-1; D is uncertain. Trimming shortened V by 5 bases and J by 6 bases, and 8 bases separated the two germline ends. This CDR3 is 12 amino acids long. The CDR3: CASSPDSNEQFF. CDR3 DNA: TGTGCCAGCAGTCCCGACTCCAATGAGCAGTTCTTC.

This chain uses TRBV14 with TRBJ2-7; D is unresolved. Trimming removed 0 bases from V and 6 bases from J, with 9 bases in between. The germline CDR1 and CDR2 sequences are SGHDN and FVKESK. The CDR3 has 13 residues. The CDR3 here is CASSQETDGEQYF. The CDR3 nucleotides read TGTGCCAGCAGCCAAGAGACGGATGGCGAGCAGTACTTC.

The gene calls are TRBV7-9 and TRBJ1-3; D possibly corresponds to TRBD1 (6 bases). Trimming left V 3 bases short and J 0 bases short, with 21 bases between. CDR1 and CDR2 (germline): SEHNR, FQNEAQ (reference sequence). The CDR3 sequence is 19 residues long. The CDR3 DNA sequence: TGTGCCAGCAGCTTGTTTACGAGACAGGAGGGATTCTCTGGAAACACCATATATTTT. Amino acids: CASSLFTRQEGFSGNTIYF.

The chain carries TRBV7-2 and TRBJ2-3; 10 bases line up with TRBD2. The CDR3 is made up of 15 amino acids. Germline V gene sequence: CDR1 SGHTA, CDR2 FQGNSA. Trimming at V came to 7 bases and at J to 0 bases, leaving 4 bases not matched to a gene. CDR3 protein: CASTLSGGSTDTQYF. In DNA form, the CDR3 reads TGTGCCAGCACCCTTAGCGGGGGGAGCACAGATACGCAGTATTTT.

The V and J genes are TRBV19 and TRBJ1-4; 7 bases fit TRBD1. The CDR3 has 14 residues. The germline V gene encodes CDR1 LNHDA and CDR2 SQIVND (reference sequence). After removal of 3 bases from V and 7 bases from J, the junction contained 5 bases not matched to a gene. The CDR3 loop is CASSMQQGLEKLFF. CDR3 coding DNA: TGTGCCAGTAGTATGCAACAGGGGCTTGAAAAACTGTTTTTT.

The chain recombines TRBV30 with TRBJ2-7; D remains unclear. Germline-derived CDR1 and CDR2 are GTSNPN and SVGIG (reference sequence). The CDR3 has 11 residues. V lost 3 bases to trimming and J lost 6 bases, with 9 bases between them. In DNA, the CDR3 is TGTGCCTGGAGCCGGGCTATCGAGCAGTACTTC. It specifies CAWSRAIEQYF.

The CDR3 loop reads CSATLAGAEGNQPQHF. CDR3 in DNA: TGCAGCGCCACCCTAGCAGGGGCCGAGGGCAATCAGCCCCAGCATTTT. V is TRBV29-1 and J is TRBJ1-5; possible D gene TRBD1, 6 bases. Trimming cost V 7 bases and J 2 bases, with 21 bases left between them. Looked up from germline, CDR1 is SQVTM and CDR2 is ANQGSEA. This CDR3 has 16 residues.

The genes are TRBV10-3 and TRBJ2-7, with 9 bases lining up with TRBD1. V was clipped by 7 bases and J by 5 bases; unmatched bases: 9. The germline V gene has CDR1 ENHRY and CDR2 SYGVKD. The CDR3 loop spans 14 amino acids. CDR3 amino acids: CAITRDRESHEQYF. In DNA, the CDR3 is TGTGCCATCACTCGGGACAGGGAAAGTCACGAGCAGTACTTC.

As DNA, the CDR3 is TGTGCCAGCAGCATGGGTCTGGAAGGTTCACCCCTCCACTTT. It specifies CASSMGLEGSPLHF. This sequence joins TRBV7-3 and TRBJ1-6; D unresolved. Germline assignment: CDR1 SGHTA and CDR2 FQGTGA. This CDR3 comprises 14 residues. V dropped 5 bases and J dropped 9 bases, with 14 bases sitting between them.

The V and J genes are TRBV5-6 and TRBJ1-1; perhaps TRBD1 as D (6 bases). The CDR3 is 14 amino acids. V dropped 0 bases and J dropped 1 base, with 7 bases sitting between them. Germline CDR1 reads SGHDT; CDR2 reads YYEEEE. The CDR3 loop is CASSLEGENTEAFF. The CDR3 bases are TGTGCCAGCAGCTTGGAGGGGGAGAACACTGAAGCTTTCTTT.

The chain links TRBV11-3 to TRBJ2-7; D gene unclear. V was pared by 6 bases and J by 3 bases, with 12 bases between. The CDR3 has 13 amino acids. Germline CDR1 SGHNT, CDR2 YENEEA. The CDR3 here is CASSYSFGYEQYF. The DNA for the CDR3 is TGTGCCAGCAGTTATTCCTTTGGCTACGAGCAGTACTTC. The whole variable domain, remainder taken from reference TRBV11-3 and TRBJ2-7, is EAGVVQSPRYKIIEKKQPVAFWCNPISGHNTLYWYLQNLGQGPELLIRYENEEAVDDSQLPKDRFSAERLKGVDSTLKIQPAELGDSAVYLCASSYSFGYEQYFGPGTRLTVT.

The chain is built from TRBV10-3 and TRBJ2-2; 8 bases are shared with TRBD1. CDR1 and CDR2 (germline): ENHRY, SYGVKD. V shed 6 bases, J shed 0 bases, and the junction held 6 bases outside the gene matches. The length of the CDR3 is 16 residues. The CDR3 spells CAIRGDRGANTGELFF. CDR3 DNA: TGTGCCATCAGGGGAGACAGGGGCGCGAACACCGGGGAGCTGTTTTTT.

The chain links TRBV7-9 to TRBJ2-2; a weak D match, TRBD1 (5 bases). V was clipped by 5 bases and J by 1 base, with 14 bases between them. The CDR3 sequence is 16 residues long. The germline V gene has CDR1 SEHNR and CDR2 FQNEAQ (reference sequence). The CDR3 DNA reads as TGTGCCAGCAGCGGCCCGACAGCAAAGAACACCGGGGAGCTGTTTTTT. As protein: CASSGPTAKNTGELFF. Full variable domain (missing parts from reference TRBV7-9 and TRBJ2-2): DTGVSQNPRHKITKRGQNVTFRCDPISEHNRLYWYRQTLGQGPEFLTYFQNEAQLEKSRLLSDRFSAERPKGSFSTLEIQRTEQGDSAMYLCASSGPTAKNTGELFFGEGSRLTVL.

The rearrangement joins TRBV7-9 to TRBJ2-3; TRBD2 matches 10 bases. V dropped 0 bases and J dropped 3; count of bases not matched to a gene: 6. The CDR3 is made up of 17 amino acids. CDR1 and CDR2 from the germline V gene are SEHNR and FQNEAQ (reference sequence). In DNA form, the CDR3 reads TGTGCCAGCAGCTTAGCGTGGGCTAGCGGGGGTACAGATACGCAGTATTTT. The encoded protein is CASSLAWASGGTDTQYF.